The 28 T cell receptor beta chains in this list originate from one sample, sequenced in a study of control samples from healthy donors and cancer patients. Libraries were prepared by immunoSEQ multiplex PCR; TCRdb keeps only in-frame clonotypes and omits some of them. Altogether 150,000 to 170,000 clones are present, roughly 94% being singletons, with the ten largest covering 5.7%. Sequenced material: blood. The source is a man aged 35-49 years in good health.

The chain is built from TRBV2 and TRBJ2-1, with D perhaps assigned TRBD1 or TRBD2 (5 bases each). The CDR3 spans 14 residues. The V and J ends lost 7 bases and 4 bases respectively, with 14 bases between them. CDR1 SNHLY and CDR2 FYNNEI come from the germline V gene. The CDR3 nucleotides read TGTGCCAGCATCGTGGGGACCTTGTACAATGAGCAGTTCTTC. Translating gives CASIVGTLYNEQFF.

The V and J genes are TRBV4-1 and TRBJ1-5; D is undetermined. The V and J ends lost 3 bases and 2 bases respectively, with 11 bases between them. The CDR3 totals 15 residues. Germline V gene lookup returns CDR1 MGHRA and CDR2 YSYEKL. The CDR3 DNA reads as TGCGCCAGCAGCCACCCCGGGTCTCGCAATCAGCCCCAGCATTTT. Its protein is CASSHPGSRNQPQHF.

This rearrangement joins TRBV6-5 to TRBJ2-7; the D gene is possibly TRBD1 (5 bases). Per germline, CDR1 MNHEY and CDR2 SVGAGI. This CDR3 contains 14 residues. V lost 6 bases and J 3 bases, leaving 15 bases between the germline ends. CDR3: CASSRQTNVYEQYF. CDR3 DNA sequence: TGTGCCAGCAGCAGACAGACGAATGTCTACGAGCAGTACTTC.

J is TRBJ1-1 and V is TRBV4-3; D gene uncertain. The CDR3 runs to 13 residues. V was clipped by 0 bases and J by 5 bases, with 7 bases between them. Germline CDR1 reads LGHNA; CDR2 reads YSLEER. CDR3: CASSQEWLTEAFF. In DNA, the CDR3 is TGCGCCAGCAGCCAAGAGTGGTTGACTGAAGCTTTCTTT.

The rearrangement links TRBV28 to TRBJ1-5; D call uncertain. Trimming pared 3 bases from V and 4 bases from J, leaving 10 bases between. CDR3 length equals 14 residues. Germline values: CDR1 MDHEN, CDR2 SYDVKM. CDR3 DNA sequence: TGTGCCAGCAGTTTGAGGATGGCTAATCAGCCCCAGCATTTT. It specifies CASSLRMANQPQHF.

This chain uses TRBV24-1 with TRBJ2-7; TRBD1 matches at 8 bases. This CDR3 contains 13 residues. The junction had 2 bases not matched to a gene; V was cut back by 1 base and J by 7 bases. The germline V gene has CDR1 KGHDR and CDR2 SFDVKD. Here the CDR3 DNA reads TGTGCCACCAGTGATTTCACAGGGGGGGAGCAGTACTTC. Encoded protein: CATSDFTGGEQYF.

The chain recombines TRBV2 with TRBJ2-7, with D possibly matching TRBD2 (6 bases). This CDR3 has 15 amino acids. Trimming pared 6 bases from V and 6 bases from J, leaving 21 bases between. Germline CDR1 is SNHLY and CDR2 is FYNNEI. CDR3 nucleotides: TGTGCCAGCAGGGCCCATGCGGGGATAACCTCCGAGCAGTACTTC. Translation: CASRAHAGITSEQYF.

The rearrangement uses TRBV6-2 or TRBV6-3 and TRBJ1-2; the D gene is possibly TRBD1 (5 bases). The CDR3 is 17 residues long. The germline V gene has CDR1 MNHEY and CDR2 SVGEGT. V lost 4 bases and J 4 bases, leaving 22 bases between the germline ends. The CDR3 DNA is TGTGCCAGCAGTTTGGCCCAGGGTCCGGGACGGCGCTATGGCTACACCTTC. Translating gives CASSLAQGPGRRYGYTF.

The CDR3 sequence is CASSQTPAWQYYGYTF. In DNA form, the CDR3 reads TGTGCCAGCAGCCAGACCCCGGCCTGGCAGTACTATGGCTACACCTTC. This chain joins TRBV28 and TRBJ1-2; D is unresolved. Germline V gene data show CDR1 as MDHEN and CDR2 as SYDVKM. The CDR3 totals 16 residues. Deletions cut 6 bases from V and 3 bases from J, with 20 bases between.

This rearrangement joins TRBV12-2 to TRBJ2-2; TRBD2, the table's D call, was not compared with the DNA. TRBV12-2 is designated a pseudogene. CDR3 length equals 13 residues. The CDR3 DNA reads TGTGCAAGTCGCTCCGTAATAATTGGGGAGCTGTTTTTT. Translated, it gives CASRSVIIGELFF.

The chain joins TRBV6-2 or TRBV6-3 to TRBJ1-1; D possibly corresponds to TRBD1 (5 bases). Germline V gene sequence: CDR1 MNHEY, CDR2 SVGEGT. V dropped 3 bases and J dropped 5 bases, with 7 bases sitting between them. This CDR3 is 12 amino acids long. The CDR3 coding sequence is TGTGCCAGCAGTTATTGGGGGACTGAAGCTTTCTTT. Its translation is CASSYWGTEAFF.

The rearrangement uses TRBV7-2 and TRBJ1-3; possible D gene TRBD1, 6 bases. The CDR3 is made up of 14 amino acids. Germline assignment: CDR1 SGHTA and CDR2 FQGNSA. V gave up 1 base and J gave up 7 bases, with 11 bases separating them. In DNA form, the CDR3 reads TGTGCCAGCAGCTTAGGGACAGCCGGGAACACCATATATTTT. Residues: CASSLGTAGNTIYF.

This clone was observed once. This sequence joins TRBV27 and TRBJ1-1, with D hard to call. V lost 4 bases to trimming and J lost 5 bases, with 8 bases between them. Germline-derived CDR1 and CDR2 are MNHEY and SMNVEV (reference sequence). The CDR3 covers 12 residues. The DNA for the CDR3 is TGTGCCAGCAGTTCCGGAGTAACTGAAGCTTTCTTT. Translation gives CASSSGVTEAFF.

This sequence joins TRBV4-3 and TRBJ1-5; D is uncertain. The V and J ends lost 0 bases and 7 bases respectively, with 7 bases between them. CDR1 and CDR2 (germline): LGHNA, YSLEER. The CDR3 runs to 13 residues. The CDR3 region is CASSQDRKQPQHF. The DNA of the CDR3 is TGCGCCAGCAGCCAAGATCGGAAGCAGCCCCAGCATTTT.

A note on this clone: The same CDR3 can be traced to other DNA sequences in this sample. The chain is built from TRBV7-2 and TRBJ1-5, with D unclear. This CDR3 has 13 amino acids. The V end lost 5 bases, the J end lost 4 bases, and 9 bases lay between the germline ends. Germline CDR1 and CDR2: SGHTA and FQGNSA. This CDR3 is CASSPQGNQPQHF. The CDR3 DNA reads as TGTGCCAGCAGCCCCCAAGGGAATCAGCCCCAGCATTTT. Based on the CDR3 plus reference TRBV7-2 and TRBJ1-5, the full variable domain is GAGVSQSPSNKVTEKGKDVELRCDPISGHTALYWYRQSLGQGLEFLIYFQGNSAPDKSGLPSDRFSAERTGGSVSTLTIQRTQQEDSAVYLCASSPQGNQPQHFGDGTRLSIL.

The sample holds one count of this clone. The chain couples TRBV7-6 to TRBJ2-3, with 12 bases matching TRBD2. Germline values: CDR1 SGHVS, CDR2 FNYEAQ. The CDR3 length is 16 residues. With V trimmed by 5 bases and J by 1 base, 4 bases remained unmatched. CDR3 amino acids: CASSPRLAGGTDTQYF. DNA of the CDR3: TGTGCCAGCAGCCCCCGACTAGCGGGGGGCACAGATACGCAGTATTTT.

The chain carries TRBV9 and TRBJ2-1; 7 bases match TRBD1. Germline CDR1 and CDR2: SGDLS and YYNGEE. J gave up 3 bases and V 3 bases, and 6 bases lay outside the gene matches. The CDR3 contains 15 residues. CDR3: CASSARQGFYNEQFF. The CDR3 nucleotides read TGTGCCAGCAGCGCTCGACAGGGTTTCTACAATGAGCAGTTCTTC.

The rearrangement links TRBV7-8 to TRBJ2-7, with 9 nucleotides matching TRBD1. With V trimmed by 10 bases and J by 1 base, 14 bases remained unmatched. The CDR3 totals 16 residues. The V gene's germline CDR1 is SGHVS and CDR2 FQNEAQ. The CDR3 sequence: CATRRRPGQGSYEQYF. CDR3 sequence (DNA): TGTGCCACCAGGAGACGTCCCGGACAGGGGTCCTACGAGCAGTACTTC.

This chain connects TRBV9 to TRBJ1-2; the match to TRBD1 covers 8 bases. The V gene end was trimmed by 4 bases and the J gene end by 7 bases; junction bases not matched to a gene: 6. CDR1 is SGDLS, CDR2 YYNGEE, per germline. This CDR3 contains 13 residues. The CDR3 DNA reads TGTGCCAGCAGCCCGGGGACAGGCGGTGGCTACACCTTC. This sequence encodes CASSPGTGGGYTF.

V and J are TRBV5-1 and TRBJ1-1; possibly TRBD1 for D (5 bases). With 2 bases removed from V and 1 base from J, the gap between germline ends came to 12 bases. This CDR3 is 15 amino acids long. Germline V gene sequence: CDR1 SGHRS, CDR2 YFSETQ. CDR3 sequence: CASSLTRAGNTEAFF. The DNA of the CDR3 is TGCGCCAGCAGCTTAACCAGGGCCGGGAACACTGAAGCTTTCTTT. Full variable domain (rest looked up from reference TRBV5-1 and TRBJ1-1): KAGVTQTPRYLIKTRGQQVTLSCSPISGHRSVSWYQQTPGQGLQFLFEYFSETQRNKGNFPGRFSGRQFSNSRSEMNVSTLELGDSALYLCASSLTRAGNTEAFFGQGTRLTVV.

This chain links TRBV2 with TRBJ1-1, with D hard to call. The V gene's germline CDR1 is SNHLY and CDR2 FYNNEI. Trimming shortened V by 7 bases and J by 1 base, and 10 bases separated the two germline ends. The CDR3 has 13 amino acids. The CDR3 region has the DNA TGTGCCAGCACCCCAGACGGGAACACTGAAGCTTTCTTT. This codes for CASTPDGNTEAFF.

The genes are TRBV28 and TRBJ1-1; 7 bases fit TRBD1. The CDR3 extends over 12 amino acids. V was clipped by 5 bases and J by 4 bases; unmatched bases: 1. Germline assignment: CDR1 MDHEN and CDR2 SYDVKM. DNA of the CDR3: TGTGCCAGCAGTACAGGGGCCACTGAAGCTTTCTTT. Protein: CASSTGATEAFF.

The rearrangement links TRBV3-1 (or the pseudogene TRBV3-2) to TRBJ1-2, with TRBD1 matching over 7 bases. The V and J ends lost 4 bases and 8 bases, in that order; junction bases with no gene match: 7. Looked up from germline, CDR1 is LGHDT and CDR2 is YNNKEL (reference sequence). There are 13 residues in the CDR3. The CDR3 DNA follows: TGTGCCAGCAGCCCTGACAGGGCACGGGGCTACACCTTC. Translated: CASSPDRARGYTF.

Points on this clone: Different DNA sequences within this sample yield the same CDR3. V usage is TRBV6-2 or TRBV6-3 and J usage is TRBJ2-2; D possibly matches TRBD1 or TRBD2 (6 bases each). V lost 2 bases and J lost 3, with 10 bases in between. The V gene's germline CDR1 is MNHEY and CDR2 SVGEGT. This CDR3 has 15 amino acids. CDR3 residues: CASSYVGGDTGELFF. CDR3 DNA: TGTGCCAGCAGTTACGTGGGGGGCGACACCGGGGAGCTGTTTTTT.

This chain connects TRBV6-6 to TRBJ1-5; no firm D call. CDR1 is MNHNY and CDR2 is SVGAGI in the germline V gene (reference sequence). Trimming left V 6 bases short and J 7 bases short, with 4 bases between. There are 10 residues in the CDR3. The CDR3 DNA is TGTGCCAGCAGCTCCCAGCCCCAGCATTTT. It translates to CASSSQPQHF.

The V gene is TRBV3-1 (or the pseudogene TRBV3-2), the J gene TRBJ1-1; D is perhaps TRBD1 (6 bases). This CDR3 is 14 amino acids long. V was shortened by 1 base and J by 5 bases, with 11 bases between the two germline ends. Germline CDR1 is LGHDT and CDR2 is YNNKEL (reference sequence). The CDR3 sequence: CASSQVQGRTEAFF. Written as DNA, the CDR3 is TGTGCCAGCAGCCAAGTCCAGGGGAGGACTGAAGCTTTCTTT.

J is TRBJ1-6 and V is TRBV5-6, with 9 bases matching TRBD1. The J segment lost 3 bases and the V segment lost 3 bases, leaving 7 bases of the junction unmatched. The CDR3 is 17 residues long. CDR1 is SGHDT and CDR2 is YYEEEE in the germline V gene. The CDR3 DNA reads as TGTGCCAGCAGCTCCGGAGGACAGGGGCTCTATAATTCACCCCTCCACTTT. Protein product: CASSSGGQGLYNSPLHF.

The chain couples TRBV3-1 (or the pseudogene TRBV3-2) to TRBJ1-4; D unresolved. Per germline, CDR1 LGHDT and CDR2 YNNKEL (reference sequence). The CDR3 spans 15 residues. Trimming removed 3 bases from V and 5 bases from J, with 13 bases in between. CDR3 in amino acids: CASSQAGRHNEKLFF. In DNA, the CDR3 is TGTGCCAGCAGCCAGGCGGGGAGGCACAATGAAAAACTGTTTTTT.